The present entry profiles one TCR beta chain with its context. Residents of about two dozen US areas, aged about 18 to 95 years, made up the participants. This sample stems from a study of blood T cell repertoires in COVID-19. Study background: The United States, Italy and Spain provided the acute and convalescent COVID-19 samples.

The protocol was immunoSEQ multiplex PCR, while the TCRdb copy is restricted to in-frame clones and leaves out a portion. The sample includes 370,000 or so clones, 70% to 90% seen only once; the top ten take 1.3%. Trimming removed 3 bases from V and 5 bases from J; junction bases left unmatched: 12. This CDR3 spans 16 amino acids. Germline V lookup: CDR1 GTSNPN, CDR2 SVGIG (reference sequence). The chain employs TRBV30 and TRBJ1-2; 10 bases line up with TRBD1. Sequencing was performed on PBMCs or T cells enriched from blood (not recorded which). This receptor was obtained from a young man who had recovered from COVID-19. The CDR3 sequence is CAWSLTGTGDLYGYTF. The CDR3 DNA sequence: TGTGCCTGGAGCCTCACCGGGACAGGGGATTTGTATGGCTACACCTTC.